The 14 T cell receptor beta chains below come from one sample, sequenced in a study of T cell changes during pregnancy in multiple sclerosis. Generated by immunoSEQ multiplex PCR, the TCRdb table keeps only in-frame clones and is missing some. The table lists about 77,000 clones, 85% to 95% of them singletons. This specimen consisted of peripheral blood, obtained after pregnancy. The receptors were gathered from a female donor in good health, enrolled as a control in a pregnancy study.

V is TRBV7-3 and J is TRBJ2-1, with no clear D. Deletions cut 1 base from V and 5 bases from J, with 9 bases between. Looked up from germline, CDR1 is SGHTA and CDR2 is FQGTGA. The CDR3 sequence is 14 residues long. The CDR3 DNA is TGTGCCAGCAGCTTAATCAGTCAGAACAATGAGCAGTTCTTC. Its translation is CASSLISQNNEQFF.

The chain carries TRBV29-1 and TRBJ2-7; the match to TRBD2 covers 7 bases. This CDR3 has 15 amino acids. Germline lookup yields CDR1 SQVTM and CDR2 ANQGSEA. With V trimmed by 3 bases and J by 2 bases, 10 bases remained unmatched. Here the CDR3 reads CSVDPNSGSPYEQYF. CDR3 nucleotide sequence: TGCAGCGTTGATCCCAATAGCGGGTCCCCCTACGAGCAGTACTTC.

The chain couples TRBV5-1 to TRBJ2-1, with TRBD2 identical over 11 bases. Germline values: CDR1 SGHRS, CDR2 YFSETQ. The ends lost 1 base at V and 4 bases at J; junction bases unmatched: 4. The CDR3 runs 16 residues. In DNA form, the CDR3 reads TGCGCCAGCAGCTTGACCGGGACTAGCGGATACAATGAGCAGTTCTTC. It yields the protein CASSLTGTSGYNEQFF.

This chain connects TRBV27 to TRBJ1-2; D may be TRBD1 (6 bases). Germline-derived CDR1 and CDR2 are MNHEY and SMNVEV (reference sequence). The CDR3 is 19 residues long. Trimming cost V 4 bases and J 1 base, with 25 bases left between them. CDR3 loop: CASSSHLPGALGVNYGYTF. Here the CDR3 DNA reads TGTGCCAGCAGTTCCCACCTTCCAGGGGCCCTAGGGGTTAACTATGGCTACACCTTC.

The V and J genes are TRBV27 and TRBJ1-6; no reliable D call. The CDR3 has 16 residues. V lost 4 bases and J 4 bases, leaving 14 bases between the germline ends. Germline V gene sequence: CDR1 MNHEY, CDR2 SMNVEV (reference sequence). CDR3 bases: TGTGCCAGCAGTTCCCGGGAGGCGGTTTATAATTCACCCCTCCACTTT. Translated: CASSSREAVYNSPLHF.

In DNA form, the CDR3 reads TGTGCCAGCAGCTTATCGGTAGGGACTGTCTCCTACGAGCAGTACTTC. This gives the protein CASSLSVGTVSYEQYF. This chain uses TRBV7-8 with TRBJ2-7; a possible D gene is TRBD2 (6 bases). V shed 2 bases and J shed 0 bases, with 14 bases lying between them. The germline gives CDR1 SGHVS, CDR2 FQNEAQ. The CDR3 has 16 amino acids.

The chain carries TRBV28 and TRBJ2-6; 8 nucleotides agree with TRBD1. The germline V gene has CDR1 MDHEN and CDR2 SYDVKM. The V segment lost 10 bases and the J segment 6 bases; nucleotides outside the gene matches: 17. The CDR3 consists of 17 residues. The CDR3: CATRSGRGLRVANVLTF. CDR3 DNA: TGTGCCACCAGGAGTGGCAGGGGGCTGCGTGTGGCCAACGTCCTGACTTTC.

The gene calls are TRBV2 and TRBJ2-3; 9 nucleotides match TRBD1. CDR1 is SNHLY, CDR2 FYNNEI, per germline. J gave up 10 bases and V 3 bases, and 11 bases lay outside the gene matches. The CDR3 spans 15 residues. This CDR3 reads CASSDWDRVTSAQYF. Written as DNA, the CDR3 is TGTGCCAGCAGTGATTGGGACAGGGTTACGTCTGCGCAGTATTTT.

The gene calls are TRBV2 and TRBJ2-3, with 9 nucleotides matching TRBD2. Trimming took 7 bases from V and 0 from J; bases not matched to a gene: 14. In germline, CDR1 is SNHLY, CDR2 FYNNEI. The CDR3 is 18 amino acids. The CDR3 spells CASTPFRAGGVSTDTQYF. The CDR3, as DNA: TGTGCCAGCACCCCTTTCCGGGCGGGGGGGGTTAGCACAGATACGCAGTATTTT.

This clone was seen just once. This chain uses TRBV4-1 with TRBJ2-1; D might be TRBD1 (6 bases). This CDR3 contains 17 residues. CDR1 and CDR2 from the germline V gene are MGHRA and YSYEKL. V shed 7 bases and J shed 3 bases, with 22 bases lying between them. CDR3: CASTTPDRSRDYNEQFF. The CDR3 DNA is TGCGCCAGCACCACCCCCGACAGGTCGAGGGACTACAATGAGCAGTTCTTC.

This rearrangement joins TRBV6-5 to TRBJ2-7; tentative D call: TRBD1 (8 bases). CDR3 length equals 15 residues. Germline V gene sequence: CDR1 MNHEY, CDR2 SVGAGI. V lost 3 bases to trimming and J lost 2 bases, with 14 bases between them. The CDR3 is CASSYSTGGAYEQYF. Here the CDR3 DNA reads TGTGCCAGCAGTTATAGTACAGGGGGGGCCTACGAGCAGTACTTC.

The chain carries TRBV6-5 and TRBJ2-5; 8 positions match TRBD2. This CDR3 comprises 15 residues. V shed 4 bases and J 1 base; nucleotides not matched to a gene: 5. Germline CDR1 reads MNHEY; CDR2 reads SVGAGI. The CDR3 DNA is TGTGCCAGCAGTTCGTGGCTAGCGGGCCAAGAGACCCAGTACTTC. Amino acid sequence: CASSSWLAGQETQYF.

V usage is TRBV6-1 and J usage is TRBJ2-2, with 7 positions matching TRBD1. The CDR3 sequence is 15 residues long. Looked up from germline, CDR1 is MNHNS and CDR2 is SASEGT. Trimming cost V 7 bases and J 5 bases; bases outside gene matches: 10. CDR3 in DNA: TGTGCCAGCAAGGCAGACAGGGAGAGGACCGGGGAGCTGTTTTTT. Translation gives CASKADRERTGELFF.

The chain carries TRBV10-3 and TRBJ2-7, with unresolved D. The germline gives CDR1 ENHRY, CDR2 SYGVKD. This CDR3 spans 12 amino acids. Deletions cut 2 bases from V and 3 bases from J, with 5 bases between. Here the CDR3 reads CAISELSYEQYF. CDR3 coding DNA: TGTGCCATCAGTGAGCTCAGCTACGAGCAGTACTTC.